A single sample gave rise to the 11 T cell receptor beta chains below, sequenced in a study of metastatic and nonmetastatic thyroid tumors. Each patient came to thyroid surgery without any prior treatment (of any kind). With MiXCR, TCRdb called clones anew from the PCR reads. The repertoire includes tens of thousands of clones, roughly 22% of them detected once, and under 4.5% sits in the top ten. Sequencing used blood. The receptors come from a female donor with papillary thyroid cancer or a benign thyroid nodule (not recorded which). Some clones in this sample may be carry-over from other donors' samples.

At least ten counts were recorded for this clone. The chain joins TRBV6-6 to TRBJ1-5; 10 bases match TRBD1. The V segment lost 2 bases and the J segment 6 bases; nucleotides outside the gene matches: 19. The length of the CDR3 is 20 residues. Germline CDR1 MNHNY, CDR2 SVGAGI (reference sequence). CDR3 DNA sequence: TGTGCCAGCAGTTACGTGGTGACAGGGGGCCCTCTAACCCCCGGTCAGCCCCAGCATTTT. Amino acid sequence: CASSYVVTGGPLTPGQPQHF.

Turning to this clone: A much larger clonotype is one base distant, so this may be a read error. This sequence joins TRBV7-9 and TRBJ2-7, with D possibly being TRBD2 (5 bases). The CDR3 covers 12 residues. Germline-derived CDR1 and CDR2 are SEHNR and FQNEAQ (reference sequence). The V and J ends lost 4 bases and 9 bases respectively, with 13 bases between them. In DNA, the CDR3 is TGTGCCAGCAGCTCCGTGACCGGAGGGCAGTACTTC. Translation gives CASSSVTGGQYF.

To note about this clone: A read error may explain this, as a much larger clone is one base away. The CDR3 DNA reads as TGCGCCAGCAGCCAAGAAGTTGGACAGGGGGGCGGGACAGATACGCAGTATTTT. Its translation: CASSQEVGQGGGTDTQYF. This chain links TRBV4-1 with TRBJ2-3; 10 bases fit TRBD1. This CDR3 comprises 18 residues. Germline CDR1 is MGHRA and CDR2 is YSYEKL. V shed 0 bases and J 3 bases; nucleotides not matched to a gene: 9.

The chain uses TRBV20-1 and TRBJ1-2; 8 bases match TRBD1. With V trimmed by 5 bases and J by 3 bases, 5 bases remained unmatched. The CDR3 length is 13 residues. Germline lookup yields CDR1 DFQATT and CDR2 SNEGSKA (reference sequence). The CDR3 nucleotides are TGCAGTGCTGACCCGACAGGGGACTATGGCTACACCTTC. Its protein product is CSADPTGDYGYTF.

Many counts were recorded for this clone. The rearrangement joins TRBV6-2 or TRBV6-3 to TRBJ2-7; 10 bases agree with TRBD1. After removal of 6 bases from V and 9 bases from J, the junction contained 8 bases not matched to a gene. Germline V gives CDR1 MNHEY, CDR2 SVGEGT. The CDR3 runs to 13 residues. The CDR3 sequence is CASSPTGGSGQYF. CDR3 in DNA: TGTGCCAGCAGCCCGACAGGGGGCTCTGGGCAGTACTTC.

Comments on this clone: This could be a read error, since a much larger clone is one nucleotide away. V gene TRBV7-6 combines with J gene TRBJ1-4, with D unclear. Trimming removed 3 bases at V and 6 bases at J, with 2 bases between. The CDR3 has 11 amino acids. Germline V gene data show CDR1 as SGHVS and CDR2 as FNYEAQ. The CDR3 is CASSFYEKLFF. The CDR3 nucleotides are TGTGCCAGCAGCTTTTATGAAAAACTGTTTTTT.

This clone was seen ten or more times. The chain uses TRBV9 and TRBJ1-5; 7 nucleotides match TRBD1. Germline assignment: CDR1 SGDLS and CDR2 YYNGEE. V shed 3 bases, J shed 3 bases, and the junction held 6 bases outside the gene matches. CDR3 length equals 15 residues. DNA for the CDR3: TGTGCCAGCAGCGCCACGGGACAGCCCAATCAGCCCCAGCATTTT. Its protein is CASSATGQPNQPQHF.

This clone was seen a few times. The DNA of the CDR3 is TGTGCCAGTAGTATGGCCCTCTCTGGAAACACCATATATTTT. Translation: CASSMALSGNTIYF. This chain joins TRBV19 and TRBJ1-3; no definite D call. The CDR3 is made up of 14 amino acids. The germline V and J ends were trimmed by 3 bases and 0 bases, with 6 bases remaining between them. CDR1 LNHDA and CDR2 SQIVND come from the germline V gene (reference sequence).

By share of the sample, this clone is medium-sized. The CDR3 DNA follows: TGCAGTGCTAACACACAGGGCAGCTCTGGAAACACCATATATTTT. Translating it yields CSANTQGSSGNTIYF. J is TRBJ1-3 and V is TRBV20-1, with a tentative D call TRBD1 (6 bases). Germline CDR1 reads DFQATT; CDR2 reads SNEGSKA (reference sequence). The germline V and J ends were trimmed by 4 bases and 0 bases, with 13 bases remaining between them. This CDR3 is 15 amino acids long.

This clone was detected many times. The chain has TRBV6-1 and TRBJ2-5, with D possibly being TRBD1 (6 bases). This CDR3 has 13 residues. V gave up 6 bases and J gave up 5 bases, with 13 bases separating them. The germline gives CDR1 MNHNS, CDR2 SASEGT. The CDR3 is CASRSQGVETQYF. Here the CDR3 DNA reads TGTGCCAGCAGGTCACAGGGAGTCGAGACCCAGTACTTC.

This clone was picked up a small number of times. Since a much larger clone is just one base distant, this may be a read error. The chain recombines TRBV5-1 with TRBJ2-3; no definite D call. The CDR3 contains 12 residues. The germline V gene encodes CDR1 SGHRS and CDR2 YFSETQ. Trimming removed 0 bases from V and 4 bases from J, with 3 bases in between. The CDR3 sequence: CASSLESDTQYF. CDR3 DNA: TGCGCCAGCAGCTTGGAGTCAGATACGCAGTATTTT.